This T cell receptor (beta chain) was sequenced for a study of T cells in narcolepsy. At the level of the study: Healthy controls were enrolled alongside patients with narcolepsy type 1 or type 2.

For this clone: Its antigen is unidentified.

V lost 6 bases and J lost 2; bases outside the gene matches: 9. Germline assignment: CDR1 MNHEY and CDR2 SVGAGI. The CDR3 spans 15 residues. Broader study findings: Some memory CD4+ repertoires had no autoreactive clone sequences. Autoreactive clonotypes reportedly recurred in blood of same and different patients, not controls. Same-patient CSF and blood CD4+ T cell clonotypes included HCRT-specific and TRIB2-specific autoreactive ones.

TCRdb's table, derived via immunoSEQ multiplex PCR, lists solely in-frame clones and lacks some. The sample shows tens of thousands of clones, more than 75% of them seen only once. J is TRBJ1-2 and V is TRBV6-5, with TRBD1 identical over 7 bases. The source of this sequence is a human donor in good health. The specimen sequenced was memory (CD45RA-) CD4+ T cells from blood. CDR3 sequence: CASRRTGTANYGYTF. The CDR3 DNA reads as TGTGCCAGCAGACGGACAGGAACTGCCAACTATGGCTACACCTTC.